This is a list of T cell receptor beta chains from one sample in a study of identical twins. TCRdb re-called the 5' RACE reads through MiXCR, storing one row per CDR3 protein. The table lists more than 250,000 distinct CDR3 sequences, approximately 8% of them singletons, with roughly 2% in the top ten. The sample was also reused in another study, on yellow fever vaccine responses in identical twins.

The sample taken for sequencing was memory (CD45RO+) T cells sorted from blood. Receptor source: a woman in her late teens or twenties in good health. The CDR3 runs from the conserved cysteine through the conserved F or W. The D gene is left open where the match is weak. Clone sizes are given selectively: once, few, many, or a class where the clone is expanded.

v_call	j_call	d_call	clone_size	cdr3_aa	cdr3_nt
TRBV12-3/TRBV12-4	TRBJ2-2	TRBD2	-	CASTGGATTGELFF	TGTGCCAGCACCGGGGGGGCCACCACCGGGGAGCTGTTTTTT
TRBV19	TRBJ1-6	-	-	CASTQGGNSPLHF	TGTGCCAGTACCCAAGGGGGGAATTCACCCCTCCACTTT
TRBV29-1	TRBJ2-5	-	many	CAFRGPETQYF	TGCGCGTTCCGGGGTCCAGAGACCCAGTACTTC
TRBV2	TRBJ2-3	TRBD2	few	CASSPSGGSTDTQYF	TGTGCCAGCAGTCCTAGCGGGGGATCTACAGATACGCAGTATTTT
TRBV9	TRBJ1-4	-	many	CASSVAGLQNEKLFF	TGTGCCAGCAGCGTAGCCGGACTCCAGAATGAAAAACTGTTTTTT
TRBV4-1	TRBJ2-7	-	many	CASSQALGWTYEQYF	TGCGCCAGCAGCCAAGCTTTGGGCTGGACCTACGAGCAGTACTTC
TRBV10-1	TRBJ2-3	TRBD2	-	CASSEPPKPRAGGPLYTQYF	TGCGCCAGCAGTGAGCCTCCTAAACCCCGGGCGGGGGGGCCATTATATACGCAGTATTTT
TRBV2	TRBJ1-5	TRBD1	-	CASSPTGGQPQHF	TGTGCCAGCAGCCCGACAGGGGGGCAGCCCCAGCATTTT
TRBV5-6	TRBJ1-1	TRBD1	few	CASGTGRNTEAFF	TGTGCAAGCGGGACAGGGAGGAACACTGAAGCTTTCTTT
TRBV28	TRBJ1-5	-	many	CASRVGGGGNQPQHF	TGTGCCAGCAGGGTAGGGGGAGGCGGCAATCAGCCCCAGCATTTT
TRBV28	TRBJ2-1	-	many	CASSPLANEQFF	TGTGCCAGCAGCCCGTTGGCCAATGAGCAGTTCTTC
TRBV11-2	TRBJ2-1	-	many	CASIPGGPHNEQFF	TGTGCCAGCATTCCGGGGGGCCCCCACAATGAGCAGTTCTTC